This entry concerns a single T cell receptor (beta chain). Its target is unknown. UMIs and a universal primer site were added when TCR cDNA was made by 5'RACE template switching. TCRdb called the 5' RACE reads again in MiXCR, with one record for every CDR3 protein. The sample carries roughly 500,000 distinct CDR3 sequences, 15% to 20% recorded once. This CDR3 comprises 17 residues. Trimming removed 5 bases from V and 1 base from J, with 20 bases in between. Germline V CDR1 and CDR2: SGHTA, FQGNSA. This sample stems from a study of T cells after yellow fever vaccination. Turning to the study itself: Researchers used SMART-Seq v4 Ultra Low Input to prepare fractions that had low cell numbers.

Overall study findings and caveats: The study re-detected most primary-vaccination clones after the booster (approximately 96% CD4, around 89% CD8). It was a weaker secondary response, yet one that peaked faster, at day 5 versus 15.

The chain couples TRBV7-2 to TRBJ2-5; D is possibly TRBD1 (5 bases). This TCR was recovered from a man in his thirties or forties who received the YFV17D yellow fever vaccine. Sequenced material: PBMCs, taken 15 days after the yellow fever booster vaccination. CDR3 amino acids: CASSEHFRQTFQETQYF. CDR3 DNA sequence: TGTGCCAGCAGCGAACACTTTCGACAGACCTTCCAAGAGACCCAGTACTTC.